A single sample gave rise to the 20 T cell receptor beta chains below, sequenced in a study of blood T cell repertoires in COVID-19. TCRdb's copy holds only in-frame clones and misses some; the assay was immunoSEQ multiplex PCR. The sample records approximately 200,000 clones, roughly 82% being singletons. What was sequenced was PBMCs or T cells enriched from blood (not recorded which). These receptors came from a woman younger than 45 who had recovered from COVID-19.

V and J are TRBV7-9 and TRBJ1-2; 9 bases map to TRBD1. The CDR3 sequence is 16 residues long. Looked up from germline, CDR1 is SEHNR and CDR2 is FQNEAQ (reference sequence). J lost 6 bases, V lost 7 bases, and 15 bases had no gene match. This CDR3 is CASTEGGRGQGDGYTF. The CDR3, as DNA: TGTGCCAGCACAGAAGGCGGTCGGGGACAGGGAGATGGCTACACCTTC. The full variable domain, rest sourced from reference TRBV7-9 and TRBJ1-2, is DTGVSQNPRHKITKRGQNVTFRCDPISEHNRLYWYRQTLGQGPEFLTYFQNEAQLEKSRLLSDRFSAERPKGSFSTLEIQRTEQGDSAMYLCASTEGGRGQGDGYTFGSGTRLTVV.

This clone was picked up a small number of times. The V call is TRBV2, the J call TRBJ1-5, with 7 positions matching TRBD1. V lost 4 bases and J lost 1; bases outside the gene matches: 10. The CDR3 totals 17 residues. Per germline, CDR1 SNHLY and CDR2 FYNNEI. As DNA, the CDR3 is TGTGCCAGCAGTGGGGGGACAGCCCCCGGGAGCAATCAGCCCCAGCATTTT. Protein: CASSGGTAPGSNQPQHF.

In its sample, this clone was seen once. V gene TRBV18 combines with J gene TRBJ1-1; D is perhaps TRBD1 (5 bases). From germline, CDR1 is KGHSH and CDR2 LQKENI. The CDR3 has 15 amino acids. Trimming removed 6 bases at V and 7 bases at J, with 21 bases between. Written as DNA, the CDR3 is TGTGCCAGCTCCCTTATGGGAGGGGCGGACGGTGAAGCTTTCTTT. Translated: CASSLMGGADGEAFF. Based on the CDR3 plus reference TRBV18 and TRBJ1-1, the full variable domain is NAGVMQNPRHLVRRRGQEARLRCSPMKGHSHVYWYRQLPEEGLKFMVYLQKENIIDESGMPKERFSAEFPKEGPSILRIQQVVRGDSAAYFCASSLMGGADGEAFFGQGTRLTVV.

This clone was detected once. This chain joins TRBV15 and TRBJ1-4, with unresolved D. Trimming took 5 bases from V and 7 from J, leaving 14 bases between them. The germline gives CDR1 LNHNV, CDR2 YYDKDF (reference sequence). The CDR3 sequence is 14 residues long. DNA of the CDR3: TGTGCCACCAGCGACCGGGGTGGAGTTGAAAAACTGTTTTTT. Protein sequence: CATSDRGGVEKLFF.

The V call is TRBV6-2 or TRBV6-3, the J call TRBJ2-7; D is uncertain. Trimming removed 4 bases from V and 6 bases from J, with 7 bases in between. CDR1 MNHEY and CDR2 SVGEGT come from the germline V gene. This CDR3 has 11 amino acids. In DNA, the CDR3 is TGTGCCAGCAGTTCCGGCGGCGAGCAGTACTTC. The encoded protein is CASSSGGEQYF.

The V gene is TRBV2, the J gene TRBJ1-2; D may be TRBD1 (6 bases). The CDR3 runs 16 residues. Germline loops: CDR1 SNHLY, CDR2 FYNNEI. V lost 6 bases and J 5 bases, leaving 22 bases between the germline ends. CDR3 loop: CASSDTGPQPLYGYTF. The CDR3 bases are TGTGCCAGCAGCGATACAGGGCCCCAACCGCTTTATGGCTACACCTTC. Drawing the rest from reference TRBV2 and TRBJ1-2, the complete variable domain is EPEVTQTPSHQVTQMGQEVILRCVPISNHLYFYWYRQILGQKVEFLVSFYNNEISEKSEIFDDQFSVERPDGSNFTLKIRSTKLEDSAMYFCASSDTGPQPLYGYTFGSGTRLTVV.

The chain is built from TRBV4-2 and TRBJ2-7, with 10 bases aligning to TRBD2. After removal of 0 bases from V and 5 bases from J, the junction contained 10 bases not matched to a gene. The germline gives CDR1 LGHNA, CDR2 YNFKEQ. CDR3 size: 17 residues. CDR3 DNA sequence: TGTGCCAGCAGCCAAGAAGCGGGAGGGCCTACTTCCCACGAGCAGTACTTC. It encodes CASSQEAGGPTSHEQYF.

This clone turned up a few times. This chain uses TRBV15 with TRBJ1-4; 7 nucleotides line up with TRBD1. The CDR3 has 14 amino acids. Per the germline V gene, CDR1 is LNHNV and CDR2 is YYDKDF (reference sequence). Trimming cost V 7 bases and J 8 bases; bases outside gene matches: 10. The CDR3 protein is CATTSGQAYEKLFF. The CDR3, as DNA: TGTGCCACCACCTCCGGACAGGCGTACGAAAAACTGTTTTTT.

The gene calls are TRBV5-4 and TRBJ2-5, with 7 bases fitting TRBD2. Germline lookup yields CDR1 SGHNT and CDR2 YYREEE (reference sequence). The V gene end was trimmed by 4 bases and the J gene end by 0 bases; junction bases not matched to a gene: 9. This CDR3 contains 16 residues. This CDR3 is CASSPSLREDQETQYF. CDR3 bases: TGTGCCAGCAGCCCTTCTCTTCGGGAGGACCAAGAGACCCAGTACTTC.

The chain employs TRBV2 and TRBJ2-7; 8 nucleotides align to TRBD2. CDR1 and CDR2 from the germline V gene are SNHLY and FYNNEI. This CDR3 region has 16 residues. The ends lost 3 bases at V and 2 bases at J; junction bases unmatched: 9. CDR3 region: CASSERGVAGPYEQYF. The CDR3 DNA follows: TGTGCCAGCAGTGAGAGAGGGGTAGCGGGGCCCTACGAGCAGTACTTC.

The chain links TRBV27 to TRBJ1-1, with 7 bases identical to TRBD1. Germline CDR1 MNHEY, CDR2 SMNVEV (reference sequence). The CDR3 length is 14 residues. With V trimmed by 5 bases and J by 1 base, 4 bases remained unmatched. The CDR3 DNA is TGTGCCAGCAGTCGAGGGGGCACGAACACTGAAGCTTTCTTT. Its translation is CASSRGGTNTEAFF.

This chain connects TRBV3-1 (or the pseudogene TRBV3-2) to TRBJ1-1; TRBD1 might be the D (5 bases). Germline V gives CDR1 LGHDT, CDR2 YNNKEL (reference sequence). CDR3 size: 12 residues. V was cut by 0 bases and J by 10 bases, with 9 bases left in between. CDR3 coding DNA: TGTGCCAGCAGCCAAGATGGGGGGAGAGCTTTCTTT. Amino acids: CASSQDGGRAFF.

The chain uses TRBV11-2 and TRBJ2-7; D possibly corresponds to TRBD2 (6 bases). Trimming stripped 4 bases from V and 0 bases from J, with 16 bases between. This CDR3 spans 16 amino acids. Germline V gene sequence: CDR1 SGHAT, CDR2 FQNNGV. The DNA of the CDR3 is TGTGCCAGCAGCTCCGCCGGGACTCAAACCTCCTACGAGCAGTACTTC. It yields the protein CASSSAGTQTSYEQYF.

CDR3 nucleotides: TGTGCCAGCAGCGACAGGGTCGGGGTAGATACGCAGTATTTT. This sequence encodes CASSDRVGVDTQYF. The V call is TRBV5-8, the J call TRBJ2-3; TRBD1 matches at 7 bases. J gave up 5 bases and V 4 bases, and 7 bases lay outside the gene matches. The CDR3 sequence is 14 residues long. Germline CDR1 is SGHTS and CDR2 is YDEGEE. The entire variable domain, with the rest obtained from reference TRBV5-8 and TRBJ2-3, is as follows: EAGVTQSPTHLIKTRGQQATLRCSPISGHTSVYWYQQALGLGLQFLLWYDEGEERNRGNFPPRFSGRQFPNYSSELNVNALELEDSALYLCASSDRVGVDTQYFGPGTRLTVL.

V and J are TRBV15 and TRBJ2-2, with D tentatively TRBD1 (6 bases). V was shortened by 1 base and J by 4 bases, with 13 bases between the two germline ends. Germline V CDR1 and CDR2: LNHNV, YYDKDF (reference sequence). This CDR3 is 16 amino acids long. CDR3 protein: CATSRAGGGLTGELFF. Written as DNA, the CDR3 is TGTGCCACCAGCAGAGCCGGTGGGGGCCTCACCGGGGAGCTGTTTTTT.

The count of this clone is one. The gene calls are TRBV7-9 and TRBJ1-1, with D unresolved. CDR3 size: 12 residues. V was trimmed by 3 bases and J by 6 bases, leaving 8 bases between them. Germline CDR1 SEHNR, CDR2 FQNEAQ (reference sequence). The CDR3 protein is CASSLSRAEAFF. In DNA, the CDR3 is TGTGCCAGCAGCTTGTCCCGGGCTGAAGCTTTCTTT.

CDR3 DNA sequence: TGTGCCAGCAGCGCGGGACAGGGGGCCACAGATACGCAGTATTTT. Its translation is CASSAGQGATDTQYF. The chain uses TRBV6-5 and TRBJ2-3; 12 nucleotides line up with TRBD1. Trimming took 6 bases from V and 2 from J; bases not matched to a gene: 3. This CDR3 spans 15 amino acids. Per germline, CDR1 MNHEY and CDR2 SVGAGI.

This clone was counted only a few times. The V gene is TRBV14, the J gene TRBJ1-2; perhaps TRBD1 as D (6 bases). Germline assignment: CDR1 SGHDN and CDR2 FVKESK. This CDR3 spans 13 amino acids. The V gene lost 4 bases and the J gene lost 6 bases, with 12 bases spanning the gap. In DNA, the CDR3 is TGTGCCAGCAGCCGAGTATACAGGGATGGCTACACCTTC. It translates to CASSRVYRDGYTF. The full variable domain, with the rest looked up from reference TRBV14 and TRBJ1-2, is EAGVTQFPSHSVIEKGQTVTLRCDPISGHDNLYWYRRVMGKEIKFLLHFVKESKQDESGMPNNRFLAERTGGTYSTLKVQPAELEDSGVYFCASSRVYRDGYTFGSGTRLTVV.

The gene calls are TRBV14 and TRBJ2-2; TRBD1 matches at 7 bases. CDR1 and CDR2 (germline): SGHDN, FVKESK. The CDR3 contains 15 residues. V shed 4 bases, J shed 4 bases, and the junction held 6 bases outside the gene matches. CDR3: CASSPTGLGTGELFF. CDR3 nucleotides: TGTGCCAGCAGCCCGACAGGGTTGGGCACCGGGGAGCTGTTTTTT. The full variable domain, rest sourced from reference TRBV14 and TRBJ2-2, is EAGVTQFPSHSVIEKGQTVTLRCDPISGHDNLYWYRRVMGKEIKFLLHFVKESKQDESGMPNNRFLAERTGGTYSTLKVQPAELEDSGVYFCASSPTGLGTGELFFGEGSRLTVL.

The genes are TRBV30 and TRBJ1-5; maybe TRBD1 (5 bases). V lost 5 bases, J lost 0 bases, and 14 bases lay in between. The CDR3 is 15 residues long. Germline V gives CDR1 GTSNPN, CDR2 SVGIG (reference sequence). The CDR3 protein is CAWGSGAYSNQPQHF. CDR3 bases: TGTGCCTGGGGCAGCGGGGCGTATAGCAATCAGCCCCAGCATTTT.